The source of this T cell receptor beta chain is a study of shared clonotypes between healthy human individuals. Study information: The donor pool was made up of two women and a few men aged 18 to 49.

Sequencing used immunoSEQ multiplex PCR; TCRdb keeps in-frame clones, though not all of them. The sample has about 530,000 clones, almost 80% seen once. In the case of this clone: What it recognizes is unknown.

Study-level findings and limits: It was expected that sequencing depth would affect clonotype sharing among donors. Exclusively blood specimens were collected; tissue repertoires likely differ.

The CDR3 is made up of 15 amino acids. The junction had 15 bases not matched to a gene; V was cut back by 1 base and J by 12 bases. Germline loops: CDR1 MGHDK, CDR2 SYGVNS. The clonotype comes from a woman between 40 and 55 years old in good health. Some clones in this sample may be carry-over from other donors' samples. Material: PBMCs. The chain employs TRBV25-1 and TRBJ2-7; TRBD1 agrees at 7 bases. CDR3 sequence reads: CASSEWETGFGSRYF. In nucleotides, the CDR3 is TGTGCCAGCAGTGAATGGGAGACAGGGTTCGGGTCGCGGTACTTC.